This T cell receptor (beta chain) derives from a study of blood T cell repertoires in COVID-19. As for the study in general: Some COVID-19 samples were acute and others convalescent; all came from the United States, Italy and Spain. T cells, B-cell-depleted T cells, or PBMCs supplied cDNA or gDNA.

The CDR3 runs 15 residues. Germline CDR1 is LGHDT and CDR2 is YNNKEL (reference sequence). V shed 8 bases and J 10 bases; nucleotides not matched to a gene: 14. Authors' data handling: Amplification of reference gene primers provided the estimated nucleated cell counts. Measured with immunoSEQ multiplex PCR; TCRdb has only the in-frame clones, and not every one. From that table come the V and J calls and clone size; the DNA was used to work out D and trimming. The sample contains 99,000 or so clones, over 75% of which appear only once. The sequencing input was peripheral blood. The TCR was taken from a man aged 50-60 years with acute or convalescent COVID-19. The chain joins TRBV3-1 (or the pseudogene TRBV3-2) to TRBJ1-4; 9 bases align to TRBD1. CDR3 coding DNA: TGTGCCAGCGGACCGGGACAGGGAGATAGGGGAAAACTGTTTTTT. This gives the protein CASGPGQGDRGKLFF.